Listed here are 11 T cell receptor beta chains from one sample, sequenced in a study of pediatric ulcerative colitis. Clones were sequenced by immunoSEQ multiplex PCR, and TCRdb holds only the in-frame ones, with some missing. Counted here are some 4,900 clones, nearly 90% occurring once; the ten biggest clones make up 2% to 2.5%. Source material: blood. The receptors were gathered from a boy younger than 18 with mild ulcerative colitis.

This chain links TRBV27 with TRBJ2-7; D not resolved. The CDR3 totals 16 residues. V lost 6 bases and J lost 2, with 20 bases in between. Germline V gene sequence: CDR1 MNHEY, CDR2 SMNVEV (reference sequence). The CDR3 sequence is CASRPQKHTITYEQYF. In DNA form, the CDR3 reads TGTGCCAGCAGACCTCAAAAACATACGATAACCTACGAGCAGTACTTC.

The chain links TRBV2 to TRBJ2-1, with 9 bases identical to TRBD2. Trimming took 5 bases from V and 13 from J; bases not matched to a gene: 12. CDR3 length: 14 residues. The germline V gene encodes CDR1 SNHLY and CDR2 FYNNEI. The CDR3 region is CASSSGLAATPQFF. CDR3 DNA: TGTGCCAGCAGTTCGGGACTAGCCGCAACTCCCCAGTTCTTC.

The gene calls are TRBV15 and TRBJ1-2; D not resolved. Germline CDR1 and CDR2: LNHNV and YYDKDF (reference sequence). Trimming pared 5 bases from V and 8 bases from J, leaving 24 bases between. The CDR3 runs 16 residues. The CDR3 protein is CATSQTRAADPGGYTF. Here the CDR3 DNA reads TGTGCCACCAGCCAGACTAGGGCGGCCGACCCGGGAGGCTACACCTTC. Together with reference TRBV15 and TRBJ1-2, the CDR3 gives the full variable domain: DAMVIQNPRYQVTQFGKPVTLSCSQTLNHNVMYWYQQKSSQAPKLLFHYYDKDFNNEADTPDNFQSRRPNTSFCFLDIRSPGLGDTAMYLCATSQTRAADPGGYTFGSGTRLTVV.

This clone qualifies as large. The chain is built from TRBV27 and TRBJ2-5, with a weak D call TRBD1 (7 bases). The CDR3 runs 14 residues. Trimming shortened V by 5 bases and J by 4 bases, and 14 bases separated the two germline ends. The V gene's germline CDR1 is MNHEY and CDR2 SMNVEV (reference sequence). The CDR3 reads CASSPRQGLETQYF. DNA for the CDR3: TGTGCCAGCAGTCCAAGACAGGGACTAGAGACCCAGTACTTC.

The chain is built from TRBV6-5 and TRBJ2-1; no clear D gene. V lost 0 bases, J lost 7 bases, and 7 bases lay in between. Germline loops: CDR1 MNHEY, CDR2 SVGAGI. The CDR3 loop spans 13 amino acids. DNA for the CDR3: TGTGCCAGCAGTTACTCTTCAAGTAATGAGCAGTTCTTC. This encodes CASSYSSSNEQFF.

The chain uses TRBV19 and TRBJ2-1; 9 positions match TRBD1. CDR3 length equals 14 residues. CDR1 LNHDA and CDR2 SQIVND come from the germline V gene (reference sequence). The J segment lost 9 bases and the V segment lost 8 bases, leaving 11 bases of the junction unmatched. The CDR3 coding sequence is TGTGCCAGTTCTCAGGGACAGGGATACGGTGAGCAGTTCTTC. Its protein is CASSQGQGYGEQFF.

The chain employs TRBV10-3 and TRBJ1-3, with 7 nucleotides matching TRBD1. The trim removed 6 bases at V and 4 bases at J, leaving 15 bases unmatched. Germline V gene data show CDR1 as ENHRY and CDR2 as SYGVKD. The CDR3 covers 17 residues. The CDR3, as DNA: TGTGCCATCAGCGGAAGACAGGGCTTGATAGACGGAAACACCATATATTTT. This encodes CAISGRQGLIDGNTIYF.

The rearrangement joins TRBV30 to TRBJ1-6; TRBD1 agrees at 7 bases. With 1 base clipped from V and 9 bases from J, the junction kept 6 bases outside the gene matches. The CDR3 length is 14 residues. CDR1 and CDR2 from the germline V gene are GTSNPN and SVGIG (reference sequence). The CDR3 reads CAWSESGGSSPLHF. CDR3 coding DNA: TGTGCCTGGAGTGAGTCAGGGGGAAGTTCACCCCTCCACTTT.

The rearrangement uses TRBV10-3 and TRBJ2-7; 8 positions agree with TRBD1. The CDR3 runs 16 residues. Germline V gives CDR1 ENHRY, CDR2 SYGVKD. V shed 10 bases, J shed 3 bases, and the junction held 17 bases outside the gene matches. The CDR3, as DNA: TGTGCCAGCTCCCCCACCACTGGACAGGGCCTCTACGAGCAGTACTTC. Protein: CASSPTTGQGLYEQYF.

This sequence joins TRBV27 and TRBJ1-2; D ambiguous. V lost 5 bases and J 4 bases, leaving 17 bases between the germline ends. This CDR3 is 15 amino acids long. CDR1 MNHEY and CDR2 SMNVEV come from the germline V gene (reference sequence). DNA for the CDR3: TGTGCCAGCAGTCCCTCGGGAGCTGGAACCTATGGCTACACCTTC. Residues: CASSPSGAGTYGYTF.

The V and J genes are TRBV11-3 and TRBJ2-7; no clear D gene. Trimming shortened V by 3 bases and J by 7 bases, and 13 bases separated the two germline ends. CDR3 length equals 13 residues. Germline V gives CDR1 SGHNT, CDR2 YENEEA. The CDR3 DNA reads TGTGCCAGCAGCTTGGACGCTGAATTGGAGCAGTACTTC. Amino acids: CASSLDAELEQYF.